The next 2 T cell receptor beta chains were all read from a single sample in a study of metastatic and nonmetastatic thyroid tumors. Not a single patient had been given any form of treatment at any point before undergoing thyroid surgery. TCRdb re-called the PCR reads with MiXCR. The sample yields roughly 34,000 clones, over 20% seen once. Input material: tumor tissue. These receptors were collected from a male donor with papillary thyroid cancer or a benign thyroid nodule (not recorded which). Some clones in this sample may be carry-over from other donors' samples.

There are many counts of this clone. The rearrangement uses TRBV2 and TRBJ2-5; 9 bases are a match to TRBD1. The V gene end was trimmed by 0 bases and the J gene end by 5 bases; junction bases not matched to a gene: 10. The germline V gene encodes CDR1 SNHLY and CDR2 FYNNEI. This CDR3 comprises 17 residues. The CDR3 bases are TGTGCCAGCAGTGAAGCGCGTACAGGGGGCTGGAGGGAGACCCAGTACTTC. Translating gives CASSEARTGGWRETQYF.

There are many counts of this clone. This rearrangement joins TRBV12-3 or TRBV12-4 to TRBJ2-1, with a weak D call TRBD2 (6 bases). V was cut by 6 bases and J by 0 bases, with 18 bases left in between. The CDR3 is 17 residues long. CDR3 coding DNA: TGTGCCAGCAGCACCCTACTCGGGACTCCCTCCTACAATGAGCAGTTCTTC. This gives the protein CASSTLLGTPSYNEQFF.